This TCR beta chain was identified during a study of T cell repertoires in cytomegalovirus infection. Study-wide points: Within the response measured ex vivo, HLA-C-restricted CMV-specific TCR beta clonotypes were dominant.

V lost 5 bases and J 2 bases, leaving 15 bases between the germline ends. The CDR3 is made up of 16 amino acids. Germline values: CDR1 SEHNR, CDR2 FQNEAQ (reference sequence). TCRdb reprocessed the reads via MiXCR and lists one record per CDR3 protein. The table has 250,000 to 300,000 distinct CDR3 sequences, approximately 15% seen once. This clonotype appeared many times. Its antigen is not identified. This TCR was sampled from a human donor in good health (CMV status not recorded). Some clones in this sample may be carry-over from other donors' samples. The specimen was CD8+ T cells from PBMCs. The chain joins TRBV7-9 to TRBJ2-2; D is perhaps TRBD1 (6 bases). CDR3: CASSPGQPVNTGELFF. The CDR3 nucleotides are TGTGCCAGCAGCCCAGGACAGCCAGTAAACACCGGGGAGCTGTTTTTT.